Presented here are 23 T cell receptor beta chains from one specimen sequenced in a study of CD4 and CD8 cells across lung adenocarcinoma regions. TCRdb used MiXCR to reprocess the PCR reads, holding one entry per CDR3 protein. This table holds 5,500 to 7,500 distinct CDR3 sequences, over 50% found once. Material: CD8+ T cells from the center of a lung tumor. Every receptor here comes from a male donor with lung adenocarcinoma. The CD4 and CD8 labels of this study may be unreliable.

This chain connects TRBV10-1 to TRBJ2-5, with a tentative D call TRBD2 (6 bases). The CDR3 covers 14 residues. V lost 2 bases and J lost 9, with 16 bases in between. CDR1 WNHNN and CDR2 SYGVQD come from the germline V gene (reference sequence). The CDR3 is CASSERLASDAQYF. In nucleotides, the CDR3 is TGCGCCAGCAGTGAGCGTCTAGCGTCAGACGCCCAGTACTTC.

This chain uses TRBV10-1 with TRBJ2-1; D may correspond to TRBD1 or TRBD2 (5 bases each). Trimming shortened V by 4 bases and J by 9 bases, and 13 bases separated the two germline ends. This CDR3 has 13 residues. Per germline, CDR1 WNHNN and CDR2 SYGVQD (reference sequence). CDR3 bases: TGCGCCAGCAGTGGATTGGGACGGGGTGAGCAGTTCTTC. The encoded protein is CASSGLGRGEQFF.

The chain combines TRBV6-5 with TRBJ2-5; D possibly corresponds to TRBD2 (7 bases). Trimming removed 2 bases at V and 11 bases at J, with 15 bases between. The CDR3 has 13 residues. Germline CDR1 is MNHEY and CDR2 is SVGAGI. In DNA, the CDR3 is TGTGCCAGCAGTTACCAGGGGAGGGGTGAGCAGTACTTC. This translates into CASSYQGRGEQYF.

By share, this clonotype counts as medium-sized. This chain connects TRBV12-3 or TRBV12-4 to TRBJ2-5; the match to TRBD2 covers 10 bases. The CDR3 contains 17 residues. V lost 3 bases and J lost 3; bases outside the gene matches: 10. The CDR3 is CASSLWGASGRKETQYF. CDR3 DNA: TGTGCCAGCAGTTTGTGGGGGGCTAGCGGGAGAAAAGAGACCCAGTACTTC.

By share, this clonotype ranks as large. The chain is built from TRBV6-4 and TRBJ2-3; 11 bases line up with TRBD2. Germline CDR1 reads MRHNA; CDR2 reads SNTAGT. The CDR3 loop spans 14 amino acids. J lost 5 bases, V lost 2 bases, and 0 bases had no gene match. CDR3 bases: TGTGCCAGCAGTGACGGACTAGCGGGAGATACGCAGTATTTT. It encodes CASSDGLAGDTQYF.

The chain has TRBV6-1 and TRBJ1-4, with D unresolved. V gave up 3 bases and J gave up 13 bases, with 12 bases separating them. Per germline, CDR1 MNHNS and CDR2 SASEGT. The CDR3 is made up of 12 amino acids. The CDR3 is CASSDYLGGLFF. As DNA, the CDR3 is TGTGCCAGCAGTGATTACTTAGGAGGACTGTTTTTT.

This clonotype occurred once. CDR3 residues: CASSEAWEGGTDMQYF. CDR3 sequence (DNA): TGTGCCAGCAGTGAAGCTTGGGAGGGGGGCACAGATATGCAGTACTTC. This chain uses TRBV6-1 with TRBJ2-3; weak D call: TRBD2 (7 bases). The J call may not be correct, given that the DNA end is closer to TRBJ2-7. This CDR3 is 16 amino acids long. Germline V gene data show CDR1 as MNHNS and CDR2 as SASEGT.

In the case of this clonotype: In this CDR3 the conserved last residue, phenylalanine or tryptophan, is missing, so a read error is likely. The chain links TRBV6-1 to TRBJ2-5; TRBD2 agrees at 8 bases. V gave up 6 bases and J gave up 9 bases; unmatched junction bases: 15. Germline CDR1 reads MNHNS; CDR2 reads SASEGT. This CDR3 spans 15 amino acids. In DNA, the CDR3 is TGTGCCAGCAGCCCTTCGGGGGGGGCGCAGAAGTCCCAGTACTCG. Translation: CASSPSGGAQKSQYS.

For this clonotype: Compared with germline, one end of the junction differs, possibly owing to a read error. V is TRBV27 and J is TRBJ2-3; maybe TRBD2 (5 bases). This CDR3 is built from 15 residues. CDR1 is MNHEY, CDR2 SMNVEV, per germline (reference sequence). The CDR3 region is CASGLRGWHQETQYF. DNA for the CDR3: TGTGCCAGCGGGTTACGGGGATGGCACCAAGAGACGCAGTATTTC.

CDR3 sequence (DNA): TGTGCCACCTCAGGGTCCCAGGGGGGGTCCTACGAGCAGTACTTC. It yields the protein CATSGSQGGSYEQYF. The chain carries TRBV6-1 and TRBJ2-7, with D perhaps given as TRBD1 or TRBD2 (7 bases each). Germline V lookup: CDR1 MNHNS, CDR2 SASEGT. The CDR3 is made up of 15 amino acids. Trimming took off 10 bases at V and 1 base at J, with 20 bases between the two ends.

Judged by abundance, this clonotype is medium-sized (0.01 to 0.1%). This sequence joins TRBV27 and TRBJ2-5; tentatively, D is TRBD1 or TRBD2 (5 bases each). The J call may be wrong; the DNA end is better matched by TRBJ2-7. This CDR3 is built from 14 residues. Germline lookup yields CDR1 MNHEY and CDR2 SMNVEV (reference sequence). In DNA, the CDR3 is TGTGCCAGCAGTGCAAGGGACCGACCCTACGAGCAGTACTTC. This gives the protein CASSARDRPYEQYF.

V and J are TRBV14 and TRBJ1-2, with D tentatively TRBD1 (6 bases). V was trimmed by 1 base and J by 4 bases, leaving 19 bases between them. This CDR3 contains 17 residues. Germline CDR1 SGHDN, CDR2 FVKESK. The chain's CDR3 is CASSQVKGVQGSYGYTF. The CDR3 nucleotides read TGTGCCAGCAGCCAAGTGAAGGGGGTTCAGGGTAGCTATGGCTACACCTTC. The whole variable domain, remainder taken from reference TRBV14 and TRBJ1-2, is EAGVTQFPSHSVIEKGQTVTLRCDPISGHDNLYWYRRVMGKEIKFLLHFVKESKQDESGMPNNRFLAERTGGTYSTLKVQPAELEDSGVYFCASSQVKGVQGSYGYTFGSGTRLTVV.

The chain carries TRBV6-2 or TRBV6-3 and TRBJ2-1; 9 nucleotides agree with TRBD2. Per germline, CDR1 MNHEY and CDR2 SVGEGT. There are 14 residues in the CDR3. V lost 6 bases, J lost 10 bases, and 10 bases stayed unmatched. In nucleotides, the CDR3 is TGTGCCAGCAGAACCCTAGGGACTAGCTGGGAGCAGTTCTTC. This sequence encodes CASRTLGTSWEQFF.

This chain uses TRBV10-1 with TRBJ2-2; D perhaps matches TRBD1 (8 bases). The J call may be wrong; the DNA end is better matched by TRBJ2-3. Germline V gives CDR1 WNHNN, CDR2 SYGVQD (reference sequence). This CDR3 spans 15 amino acids. CDR3 loop: CASSDGGSGTGEQYF. The CDR3 nucleotides read TGCGCCAGCAGTGACGGGGGCAGCGGGACAGGTGAGCAGTATTTT.

The chain is built from TRBV6-1 and TRBJ2-1, with a weak D call TRBD2 (6 bases). CDR3 length: 15 amino acids. The germline CDR1 and CDR2 sequences are MNHNS and SASEGT. Trimming cost V 5 bases and J 4 bases, with 15 bases left between them. The CDR3 here is CASSRAVAEYNEQFF. In DNA form, the CDR3 reads TGTGCCAGCAGTCGTGCGGTAGCGGAGTACAATGAGCAGTTCTTC.

This clonotype appeared a few times. The rearrangement links TRBV6-1 to TRBJ2-3; D may be TRBD1 (5 bases). V dropped 8 bases and J dropped 1 base, with 16 bases sitting between them. The length of the CDR3 is 15 residues. Germline CDR1 reads MNHNS; CDR2 reads SASEGT. The CDR3 DNA reads as TGTGCCAGCGCGTTGGGCAGGGTTGGCACAGATACGCAGTATTTT. It specifies CASALGRVGTDTQYF.

This clonotype appeared a few times. A single base separates this from a much larger clone, so it may be a read error. The rearrangement joins TRBV12-3 or TRBV12-4 to TRBJ2-5, with TRBD2 as a possible D gene (6 bases). The CDR3 has 15 residues. Between the trimmed V and J ends, which lost 3 bases and 11 bases, there was a span of 22 bases. This CDR3 is CASSFGTPPGNEQYF. The CDR3 nucleotides read TGTGCCAGCAGTTTCGGGACTCCCCCGGGGAATGAGCAGTACTTC.

By share of the sample, this clonotype is medium-sized. The chain combines TRBV6-1 with TRBJ2-1; 9 bases are shared with TRBD1. This CDR3 comprises 18 residues. The ends lost 8 bases at V and 2 bases at J; junction bases unmatched: 16. Germline-derived CDR1 and CDR2 are MNHNS and SASEGT. This chain's CDR3 is CASGPGTGTFTTYNEQFF. DNA of the CDR3: TGTGCCAGCGGACCCGGGACAGGGACCTTTACTACCTACAATGAGCAGTTCTTC.

The gene calls are TRBV27 and TRBJ2-7; no reliable D call. The V end was cut by 1 base, the J end by 0 bases, with 7 bases between. In germline, CDR1 is MNHEY, CDR2 SMNVEV (reference sequence). This CDR3 is 14 amino acids long. The CDR3, as DNA: TGTGCCAGCAGTTTATTCTCTAGCTCCTACGAGCAGTACTTC. It codes for CASSLFSSSYEQYF.

This clonotype is categorized as medium-sized (0.01 to 0.1%). The chain employs TRBV25-1 and TRBJ2-3; D is possibly TRBD2 (6 bases). V was pared by 0 bases and J by 4 bases, with 14 bases between. The CDR3 totals 16 residues. Germline loops: CDR1 MGHDK, CDR2 SYGVNS. CDR3 loop: CASSEYRGRGSDTQYF. The CDR3 bases are TGTGCCAGCAGTGAATATCGGGGGAGAGGGTCAGATACGCAGTATTTT.

Turning to this clonotype: At one end, the junction sequence differs from germline, possibly due to a read error. The chain couples TRBV7-2 to TRBJ2-3; TRBD2 matches at 14 bases. The length of the CDR3 is 19 residues. CDR1 is SGHTA, CDR2 FQGNSA, per germline. This chain's CDR3 is CPSGFSARLAGGHRDTQYF. CDR3 in DNA: TGTCCCAGCGGTTTCTCGGCGAGACTAGCGGGAGGGCACCGAGATACCCAGTATTTC.

On this clonotype: It may be a read error: a sequence one base away is much more abundant. The CDR3 DNA follows: TGTGCCGGGTCGAGACAGCTTCATAGCACAGATACGCAGTATTTT. Protein product: CAGSRQLHSTDTQYF. The gene calls are TRBV10-3 and TRBJ2-3; a weak D match, TRBD1 (5 bases). The V end lost 11 bases, the J end lost 0 bases, and 18 bases lay between the germline ends. This CDR3 is built from 15 residues. Germline assignment: CDR1 ENHRY and CDR2 SYGVKD.

This clonotype is termed large (0.1 to 1%). This chain connects TRBV6-5 to TRBJ2-1; D call uncertain. Deletions cut 2 bases from V and 4 bases from J, with 12 bases between. This CDR3 has 15 residues. The germline gives CDR1 MNHEY, CDR2 SVGAGI. CDR3 sequence (DNA): TGTGCCAGCAGTTACAGCCCTTCAACATACAATGAGCAGTTCTTC. The encoded protein is CASSYSPSTYNEQFF.